The 3 T cell receptor beta chains in this list originate from one sample, sequenced in a study of blood T cells in healthy people across ages. A second PCR, run for about 7 to 11 cycles, used a sample-barcoded 5' primer plus a J-beta primer mix. TCRdb itself ran the 5' RACE reads through MiXCR, one entry per CDR3 protein. Here the sample spans 950,000 to 1,200,000 distinct CDR3 sequences, around two fifths being singletons. What was sequenced was blood. Receptors originate from a man between 18 and 29 years old in good health.

The sample holds a few counts of this clonotype. This chain uses TRBV6-6 with TRBJ1-2; 9 bases align to TRBD1. Germline lookup yields CDR1 MNHNY and CDR2 SVGAGI (reference sequence). The CDR3 runs to 17 residues. Trimming at V came to 4 bases and at J to 0 bases, leaving 9 bases not matched to a gene. The CDR3 is CASSFLGGQGANYGYTF. The DNA of the CDR3 is TGTGCCAGCAGTTTCCTAGGGGGACAGGGTGCTAACTATGGCTACACCTTC.

The chain has TRBV9 and TRBJ1-6; no clear D. Trimming took off 3 bases at V and 0 bases at J, with 13 bases between the two ends. The length of the CDR3 is 17 residues. The V gene's germline CDR1 is SGDLS and CDR2 YYNGEE. The chain's CDR3 is CASSARTGSSYNSPLHF. CDR3 bases: TGTGCCAGCAGCGCCCGGACGGGAAGCTCCTATAATTCACCCCTCCACTTT.

This clonotype appeared many times. This chain uses TRBV12-3 or TRBV12-4 with TRBJ1-5, with D unclear. V gave up 3 bases and J gave up 0 bases, with 3 bases separating them. This CDR3 has 13 amino acids. CDR3 nucleotides: TGTGCCAGCAGTTTCGGTAGCAATCAGCCCCAGCATTTT. It specifies CASSFGSNQPQHF.